The present entry profiles one T cell receptor beta chain with its context. Its antigen is not identified. This CDR3 comprises 14 residues. The ends were cut back, 6 bases at V and 2 bases at J, with 13 bases in the middle. The data were obtained in a study of T cells after yellow fever vaccination. Study context: Libraries from low-cell-number fractions were prepared with the SMART-Seq v4 Ultra Low Input RNA kit. General study points: The secondary response peaked faster, at day 5 versus 15, but was weaker. Clonotypes shared by both compartments, CD4 and CD8, made up a small share.

Production of TCR cDNA was by 5'RACE template switching, which also added a universal primer site and UMIs. MiXCR was run by TCRdb on the 5' RACE reads, yielding one entry per CDR3 protein. The sample carries 150,000 or so distinct CDR3 sequences, around 7.2% recorded once. This sequence was found in a man between 18 and 35 years old who received the YFV17D yellow fever vaccine. V gene TRBV12-3 or TRBV12-4 combines with J gene TRBJ2-5, with D unresolved. Sample: CD4+ T cells sorted from PBMCs, taken around 5 days after the first yellow fever vaccination. CDR3 in amino acids: CASSLTKAQETQYF. The CDR3 region has the DNA TGTGCCAGCAGCCTTACGAAGGCTCAAGAGACCCAGTACTTC.